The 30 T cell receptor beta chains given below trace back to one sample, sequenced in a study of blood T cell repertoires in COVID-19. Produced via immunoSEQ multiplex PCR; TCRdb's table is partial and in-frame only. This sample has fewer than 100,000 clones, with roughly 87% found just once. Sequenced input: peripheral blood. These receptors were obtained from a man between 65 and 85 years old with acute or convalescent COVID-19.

In nucleotides, the CDR3 is TGTGCCAGCAGCTTAGGGGGTGGGGACAGGGGCCTCCAAGAGACCCAGTACTTC. Amino acid sequence: CASSLGGGDRGLQETQYF. The J gene is TRBJ2-5, the V gene TRBV7-2; the match to TRBD1 covers 10 bases. CDR3 size: 18 residues. V shed 1 base and J 1 base; nucleotides not matched to a gene: 9. Germline CDR1 and CDR2: SGHTA and FQGNSA.

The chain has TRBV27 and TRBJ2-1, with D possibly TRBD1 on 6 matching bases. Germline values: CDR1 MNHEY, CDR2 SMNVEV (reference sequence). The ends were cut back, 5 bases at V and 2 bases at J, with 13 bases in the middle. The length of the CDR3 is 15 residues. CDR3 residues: CASSPRGWPYNEQFF. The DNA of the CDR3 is TGTGCCAGCAGTCCGAGGGGGTGGCCCTACAATGAGCAGTTCTTC.

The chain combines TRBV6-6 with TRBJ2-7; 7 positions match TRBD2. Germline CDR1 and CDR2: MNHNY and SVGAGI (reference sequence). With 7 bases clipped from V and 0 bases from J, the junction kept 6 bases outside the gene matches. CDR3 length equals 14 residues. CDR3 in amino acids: CASKRGGLSYEQYF. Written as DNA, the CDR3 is TGTGCCAGCAAACGCGGGGGACTCTCCTACGAGCAGTACTTC.

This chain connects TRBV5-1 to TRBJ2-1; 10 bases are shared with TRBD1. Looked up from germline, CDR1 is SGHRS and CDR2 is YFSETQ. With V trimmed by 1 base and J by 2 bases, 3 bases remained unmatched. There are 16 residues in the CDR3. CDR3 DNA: TGCGCCAGCAGCTTGTTAGGGACAGGGGCCTACAATGAGCAGTTCTTC. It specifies CASSLLGTGAYNEQFF.

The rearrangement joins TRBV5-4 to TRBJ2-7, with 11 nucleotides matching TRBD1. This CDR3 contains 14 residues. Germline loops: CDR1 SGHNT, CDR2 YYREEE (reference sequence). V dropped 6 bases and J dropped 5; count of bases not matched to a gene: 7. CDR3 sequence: CASTRTGGVDEQYF. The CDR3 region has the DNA TGTGCCAGCACCAGGACAGGGGGCGTCGACGAGCAGTACTTC.

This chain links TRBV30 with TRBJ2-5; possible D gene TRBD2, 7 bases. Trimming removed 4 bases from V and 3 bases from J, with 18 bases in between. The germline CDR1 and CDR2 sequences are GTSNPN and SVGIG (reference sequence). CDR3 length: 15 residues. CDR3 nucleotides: TGTGCCTGGAAAAATCTAGGGGGGGTGGAAGAGACCCAGTACTTC. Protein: CAWKNLGGVEETQYF.

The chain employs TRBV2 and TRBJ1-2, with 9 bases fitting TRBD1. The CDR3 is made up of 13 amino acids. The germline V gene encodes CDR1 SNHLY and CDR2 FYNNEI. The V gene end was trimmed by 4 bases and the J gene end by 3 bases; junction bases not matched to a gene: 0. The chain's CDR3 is CASSGDRDYGYTF. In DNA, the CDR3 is TGTGCCAGCAGTGGGGACAGGGACTATGGCTACACCTTC.

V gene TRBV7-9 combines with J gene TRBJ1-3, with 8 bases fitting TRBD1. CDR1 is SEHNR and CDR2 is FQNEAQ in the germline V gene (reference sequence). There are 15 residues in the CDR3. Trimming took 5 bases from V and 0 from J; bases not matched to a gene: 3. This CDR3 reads CASSPDRVSGNTIYF. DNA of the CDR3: TGTGCCAGCAGCCCGGACAGGGTCTCTGGAAACACCATATATTTT.

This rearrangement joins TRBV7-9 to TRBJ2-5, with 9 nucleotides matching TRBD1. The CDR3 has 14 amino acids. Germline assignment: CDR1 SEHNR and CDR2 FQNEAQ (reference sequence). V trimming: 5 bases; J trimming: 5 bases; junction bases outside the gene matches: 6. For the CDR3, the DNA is TGTGCCAGCAGCGCCGGGACAGGGCTGGAGACCCAGTACTTC. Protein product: CASSAGTGLETQYF.

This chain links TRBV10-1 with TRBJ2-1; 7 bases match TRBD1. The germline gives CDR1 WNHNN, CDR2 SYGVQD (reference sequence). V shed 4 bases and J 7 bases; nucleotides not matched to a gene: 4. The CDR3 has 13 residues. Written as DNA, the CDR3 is TGCGCCAGCAGTGTCAACAGGGGAAATGAGCAGTTCTTC. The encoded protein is CASSVNRGNEQFF.

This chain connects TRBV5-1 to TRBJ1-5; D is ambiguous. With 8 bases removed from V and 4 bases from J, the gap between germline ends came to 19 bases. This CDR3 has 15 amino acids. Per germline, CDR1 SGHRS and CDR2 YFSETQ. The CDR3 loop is CARGVGSPKNQPQHF. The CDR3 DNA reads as TGCGCCAGAGGAGTCGGGAGTCCGAAGAATCAGCCCCAGCATTTT.

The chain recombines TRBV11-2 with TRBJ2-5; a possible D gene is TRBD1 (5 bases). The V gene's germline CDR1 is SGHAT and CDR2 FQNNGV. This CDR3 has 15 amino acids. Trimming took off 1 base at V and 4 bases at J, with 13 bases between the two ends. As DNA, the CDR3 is TGTGCCAGCAGCTTAGGGTCCCAGGGCGGAGAGACCCAGTACTTC. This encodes CASSLGSQGGETQYF.

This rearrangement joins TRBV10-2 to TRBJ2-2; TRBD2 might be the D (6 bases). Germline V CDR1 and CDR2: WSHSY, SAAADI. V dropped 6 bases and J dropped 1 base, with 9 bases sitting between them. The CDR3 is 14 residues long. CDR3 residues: CASRAGGNTGELFF. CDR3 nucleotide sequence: TGCGCCAGCAGGGCCGGGGGGAACACCGGGGAGCTGTTTTTT.

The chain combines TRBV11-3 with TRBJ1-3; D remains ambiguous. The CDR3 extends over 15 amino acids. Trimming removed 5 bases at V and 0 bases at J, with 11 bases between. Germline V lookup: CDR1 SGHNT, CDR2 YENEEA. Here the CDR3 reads CASSLSGSSGNTIYF. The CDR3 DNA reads TGTGCCAGCAGCCTATCGGGGTCCTCTGGAAACACCATATATTTT.

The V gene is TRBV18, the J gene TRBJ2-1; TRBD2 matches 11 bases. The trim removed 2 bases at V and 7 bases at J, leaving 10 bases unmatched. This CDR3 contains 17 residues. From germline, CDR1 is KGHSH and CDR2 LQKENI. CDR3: CASSPTPSGGPRNEQFF. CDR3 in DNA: TGTGCCAGCTCACCAACCCCTAGCGGGGGGCCCAGAAATGAGCAGTTCTTC.

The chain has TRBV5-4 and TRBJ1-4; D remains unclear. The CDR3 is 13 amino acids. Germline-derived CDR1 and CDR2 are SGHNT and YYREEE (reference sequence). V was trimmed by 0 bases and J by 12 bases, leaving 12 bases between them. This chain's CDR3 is CASSLGPSGELFF. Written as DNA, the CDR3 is TGTGCCAGCAGCTTGGGACCCTCGGGTGAACTGTTTTTT. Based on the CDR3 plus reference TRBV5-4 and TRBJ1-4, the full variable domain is ETGVTQSPTHLIKTRGQQVTLRCSSQSGHNTVSWYQQALGQGPQFIFQYYREEENGRGNFPPRFSGLQFPNYSSELNVNALELDDSALYLCASSLGPSGELFFGSGTQLSVL.

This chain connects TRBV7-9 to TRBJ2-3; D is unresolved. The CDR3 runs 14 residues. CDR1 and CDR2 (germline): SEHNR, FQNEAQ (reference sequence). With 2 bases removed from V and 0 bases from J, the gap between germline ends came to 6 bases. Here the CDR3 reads CASSLPVSTDTQYF. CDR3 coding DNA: TGTGCCAGCAGCTTACCAGTAAGCACAGATACGCAGTATTTT.

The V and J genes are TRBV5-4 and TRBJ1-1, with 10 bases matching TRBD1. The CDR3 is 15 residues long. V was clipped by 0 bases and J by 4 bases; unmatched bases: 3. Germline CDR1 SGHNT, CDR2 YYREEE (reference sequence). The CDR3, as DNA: TGTGCCAGCAGCTTGGCGGGACAGGGGACCACTGAAGCTTTCTTT. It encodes CASSLAGQGTTEAFF.

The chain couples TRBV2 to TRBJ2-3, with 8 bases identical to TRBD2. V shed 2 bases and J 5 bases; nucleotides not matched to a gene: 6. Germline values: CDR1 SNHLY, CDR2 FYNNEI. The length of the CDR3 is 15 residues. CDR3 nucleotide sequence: TGTGCCAGCAGTGAAATTTTAACTAGCGGAGATACGCAGTATTTT. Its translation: CASSEILTSGDTQYF. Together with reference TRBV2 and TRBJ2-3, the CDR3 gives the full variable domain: EPEVTQTPSHQVTQMGQEVILRCVPISNHLYFYWYRQILGQKVEFLVSFYNNEISEKSEIFDDQFSVERPDGSNFTLKIRSTKLEDSAMYFCASSEILTSGDTQYFGPGTRLTVL.

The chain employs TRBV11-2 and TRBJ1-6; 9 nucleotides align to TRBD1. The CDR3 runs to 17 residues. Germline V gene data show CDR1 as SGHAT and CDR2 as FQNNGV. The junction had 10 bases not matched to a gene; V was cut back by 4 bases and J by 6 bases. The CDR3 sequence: CASSSSQGALSNSPLHF. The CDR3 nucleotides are TGTGCCAGCAGCTCCTCACAGGGGGCTCTCAGTAATTCACCCCTCCACTTT. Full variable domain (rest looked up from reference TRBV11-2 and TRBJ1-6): EAGVAQSPRYKIIEKRQSVAFWCNPISGHATLYWYQQILGQGPKLLIQFQNNGVVDDSQLPKDRFSAERLKGVDSTLKIQPAKLEDSAVYLCASSSSQGALSNSPLHFGNGTRLTVT.

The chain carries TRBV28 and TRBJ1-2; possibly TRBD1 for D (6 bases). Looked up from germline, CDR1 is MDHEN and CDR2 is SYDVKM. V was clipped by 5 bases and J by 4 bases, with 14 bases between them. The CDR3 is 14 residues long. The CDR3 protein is CASSEPGQIYGYTF. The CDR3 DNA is TGTGCCAGCAGTGAACCCGGACAGATCTATGGCTACACCTTC.

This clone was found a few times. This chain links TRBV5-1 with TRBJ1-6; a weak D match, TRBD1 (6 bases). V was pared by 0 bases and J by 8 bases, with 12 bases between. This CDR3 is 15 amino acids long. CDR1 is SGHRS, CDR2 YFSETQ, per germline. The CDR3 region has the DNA TGCGCCAGCAGCTTGGGGACAGTTAAGGATTCACCCCTCCACTTT. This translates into CASSLGTVKDSPLHF.

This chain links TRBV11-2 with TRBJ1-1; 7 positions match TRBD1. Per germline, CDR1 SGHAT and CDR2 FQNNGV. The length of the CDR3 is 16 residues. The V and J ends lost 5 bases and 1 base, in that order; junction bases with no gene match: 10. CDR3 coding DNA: TGTGCCAGCAGCCCAAAGGGGGCCCGGCAGAACACTGAAGCTTTCTTT. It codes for CASSPKGARQNTEAFF. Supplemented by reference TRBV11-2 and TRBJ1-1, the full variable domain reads EAGVAQSPRYKIIEKRQSVAFWCNPISGHATLYWYQQILGQGPKLLIQFQNNGVVDDSQLPKDRFSAERLKGVDSTLKIQPAKLEDSAVYLCASSPKGARQNTEAFFGQGTRLTVV.

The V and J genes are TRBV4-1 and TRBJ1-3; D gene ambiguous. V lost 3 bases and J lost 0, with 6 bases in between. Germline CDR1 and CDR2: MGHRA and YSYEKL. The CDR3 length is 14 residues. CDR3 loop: CASSHPSSGNTIYF. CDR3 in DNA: TGCGCCAGCAGCCATCCCTCCTCTGGAAACACCATATATTTT.

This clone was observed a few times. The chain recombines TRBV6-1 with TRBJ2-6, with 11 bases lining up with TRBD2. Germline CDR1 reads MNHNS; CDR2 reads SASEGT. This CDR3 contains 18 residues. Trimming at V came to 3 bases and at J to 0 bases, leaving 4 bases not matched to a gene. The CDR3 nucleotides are TGTGCCAGCAGTGAGTTTAGCGGGGGGGCCTCTGGGGCCAACGTCCTGACTTTC. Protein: CASSEFSGGASGANVLTF.

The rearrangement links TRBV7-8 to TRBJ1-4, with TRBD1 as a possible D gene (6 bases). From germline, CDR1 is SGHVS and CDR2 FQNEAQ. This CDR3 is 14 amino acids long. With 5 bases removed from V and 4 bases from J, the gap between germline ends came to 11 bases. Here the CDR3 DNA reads TGTGCCAGCAGCCCGGGGACAATTAATGAAAAACTGTTTTTT. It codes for CASSPGTINEKLFF.

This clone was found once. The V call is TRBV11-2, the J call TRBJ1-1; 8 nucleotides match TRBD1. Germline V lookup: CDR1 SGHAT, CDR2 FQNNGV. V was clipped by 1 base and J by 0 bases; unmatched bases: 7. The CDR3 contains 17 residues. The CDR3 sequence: CASSLGPGGFMNTEAFF. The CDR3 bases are TGTGCCAGCAGCTTAGGGCCAGGGGGCTTCATGAACACTGAAGCTTTCTTT.

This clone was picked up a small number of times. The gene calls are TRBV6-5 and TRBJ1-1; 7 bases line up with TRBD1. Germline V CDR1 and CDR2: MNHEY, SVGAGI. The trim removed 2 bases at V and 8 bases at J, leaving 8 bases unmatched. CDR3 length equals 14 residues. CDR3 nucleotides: TGTGCCAGCAGTTACGATGGGACAGCCCAAGAAGCTTTCTTT. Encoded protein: CASSYDGTAQEAFF.

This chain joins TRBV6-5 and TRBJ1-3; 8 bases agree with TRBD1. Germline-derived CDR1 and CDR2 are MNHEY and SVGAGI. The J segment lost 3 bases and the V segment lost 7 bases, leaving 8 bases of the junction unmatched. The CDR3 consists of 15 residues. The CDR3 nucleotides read TGTGCCAGCAAATTACAGGGGGAGATTGGAAACACCATATATTTT. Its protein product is CASKLQGEIGNTIYF.

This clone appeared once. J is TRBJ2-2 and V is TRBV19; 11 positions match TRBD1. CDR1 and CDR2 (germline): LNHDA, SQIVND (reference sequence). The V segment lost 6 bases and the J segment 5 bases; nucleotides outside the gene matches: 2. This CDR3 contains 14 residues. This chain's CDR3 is CASRGTGGTGELFF. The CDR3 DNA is TGTGCCAGTAGAGGGACAGGGGGAACCGGGGAGCTGTTTTTT.